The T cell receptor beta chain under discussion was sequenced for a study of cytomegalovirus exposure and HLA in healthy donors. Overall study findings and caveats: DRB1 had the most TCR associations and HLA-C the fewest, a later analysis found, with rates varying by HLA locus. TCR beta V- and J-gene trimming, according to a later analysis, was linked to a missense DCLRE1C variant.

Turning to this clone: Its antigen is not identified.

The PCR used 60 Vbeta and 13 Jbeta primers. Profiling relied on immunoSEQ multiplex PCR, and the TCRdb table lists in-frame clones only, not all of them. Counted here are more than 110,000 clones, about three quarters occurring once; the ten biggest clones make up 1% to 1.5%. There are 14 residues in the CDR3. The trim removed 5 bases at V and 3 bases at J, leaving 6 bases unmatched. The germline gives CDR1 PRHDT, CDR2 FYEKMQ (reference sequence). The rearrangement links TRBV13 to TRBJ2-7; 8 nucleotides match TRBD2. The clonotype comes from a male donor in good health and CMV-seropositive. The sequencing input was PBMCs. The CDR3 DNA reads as TGTGCCAGCAGCCGTAGCGGGGCTTACTACGAGCAGTACTTC. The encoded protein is CASSRSGAYYEQYF.